Below are 9 T cell receptor beta chains sequenced from a single sample in a study of blood T cell repertoires in COVID-19. Profiled with immunoSEQ multiplex PCR; TCRdb holds only in-frame clones, not every one. Counted here are 46,000 or so clones, 86% occurring once; the ten biggest clones make up 15% to 20%. Sequencing was performed on peripheral blood. The source of these receptors is a man aged 60-69 years with active or convalescent COVID-19.

V usage is TRBV6-2 or TRBV6-3 and J usage is TRBJ2-1; 10 bases map to TRBD2. The germline V gene has CDR1 MNHEY and CDR2 SVGEGT. The CDR3 consists of 15 residues. With V trimmed by 6 bases and J by 4 bases, 6 bases remained unmatched. For the CDR3, the DNA is TGTGCCAGCAGCTCCGGGACTAGCGCTTACAATGAGCAGTTCTTC. Amino acids: CASSSGTSAYNEQFF.

The rearrangement links TRBV5-4 to TRBJ2-1, with unresolved D. Per the germline V gene, CDR1 is SGHNT and CDR2 is YYREEE (reference sequence). The CDR3 covers 13 residues. Trimming pared 4 bases from V and 0 bases from J, leaving 5 bases between. The CDR3 DNA reads TGTGCCAGCAGCGAGAACTCCTACAATGAGCAGTTCTTC. It yields the protein CASSENSYNEQFF.

V usage is TRBV9 and J usage is TRBJ2-5; the D gene is possibly TRBD2 (6 bases). Trimming cost V 1 base and J 2 bases, with 12 bases left between them. The CDR3 sequence is 15 residues long. Germline V gene data show CDR1 as SGDLS and CDR2 as YYNGEE. CDR3 residues: CASSVMGTPQETQYF. CDR3 nucleotide sequence: TGTGCCAGCAGCGTAATGGGGACTCCACAAGAGACCCAGTACTTC. Full variable domain (outside the CDR3, taken from reference TRBV9 and TRBJ2-5): DSGVTQTPKHLITATGQRVTLRCSPRSGDLSVYWYQQSLDQGLQFLIQYYNGEERAKGNILERFSAQQFPDLHSELNLSSLELGDSALYFCASSVMGTPQETQYFGPGTRLLVL.

This sequence joins TRBV28 and TRBJ2-7; 7 positions match TRBD2. Trimming cost V 7 bases and J 1 base; bases outside gene matches: 7. CDR3 size: 14 residues. Per the germline V gene, CDR1 is MDHEN and CDR2 is SYDVKM. CDR3 in amino acids: CASTPPGGSYEQYF. DNA for the CDR3: TGTGCCAGCACCCCCCCGGGGGGTTCCTACGAGCAGTACTTC.

This clone has only a few counts. This rearrangement joins TRBV6-4 to TRBJ1-2, with 7 bases matching TRBD1. The CDR3 contains 14 residues. CDR1 is MRHNA and CDR2 is SNTAGT in the germline V gene. Unmatched junction bases numbered 6, after V lost 6 bases and J lost 2 bases. For the CDR3, the DNA is TGTGCCAGCAGCGTCGACAGGGTCAACTATGGCTACACCTTC. Its translation is CASSVDRVNYGYTF.

This chain uses TRBV5-5 with TRBJ1-6; tentative D call: TRBD1 (5 bases). In germline, CDR1 is SGHKS, CDR2 YYEKEE (reference sequence). V was shortened by 4 bases and J by 7 bases, with 6 bases between the two germline ends. The CDR3 loop spans 12 amino acids. The CDR3 region is CASSQGNSPLHF. The DNA of the CDR3 is TGTGCCAGCAGCCAGGGAAATTCACCCCTCCACTTT.

This chain links TRBV5-4 with TRBJ2-7; perhaps TRBD1 as D (5 bases). This CDR3 is 13 amino acids long. Germline V gives CDR1 SGHNT, CDR2 YYREEE (reference sequence). Trimming stripped 1 base from V and 3 bases from J, with 8 bases between. The CDR3 loop is CASSLRGIYEQYF. CDR3 coding DNA: TGTGCCAGCAGCTTGAGGGGAATCTACGAGCAGTACTTC.

The chain recombines TRBV14 with TRBJ1-5, with 9 bases aligning to TRBD1. From germline, CDR1 is SGHDN and CDR2 FVKESK. V gave up 1 base and J gave up 6 bases; unmatched junction bases: 4. This CDR3 contains 15 residues. The CDR3 DNA is TGTGCCAGCAGCCAAGGGGGGACAGGGCTTCAGCCCCAGCATTTT. Translating it yields CASSQGGTGLQPQHF.

V is TRBV27 and J is TRBJ2-5, with D possibly matching TRBD1 (6 bases). CDR1 MNHEY and CDR2 SMNVEV come from the germline V gene (reference sequence). CDR3 length equals 14 residues. Between the trimmed V and J ends, which lost 8 bases and 1 base, there was a span of 14 bases. CDR3 loop: CASARGEPQETQYF. Here the CDR3 DNA reads TGTGCCAGCGCCAGGGGAGAGCCCCAAGAGACCCAGTACTTC.